Shown below are 3 T cell receptor beta chains from a single sample sequenced in a study of response to subunit inactivated influenza vaccine. Each CDR3 protein gets one entry after TCRdb re-called the RT-PCR reads with MiXCR. The profile covers about 700,000 distinct CDR3 sequences, with roughly 13% appearing a single time and less than 9% taken by the ten largest. The sample consisted of PBMCs from blood, taken 14 to 15 days before vaccination. The receptors were sampled from a man aged 45-65 years who received an inactivated influenza vaccine.

The CDR3 is CSASRDRVYEQYF. CDR3 coding DNA: TGCAGTGCCAGTCGGGACAGAGTATACGAGCAGTACTTC. The chain employs TRBV20-1 and TRBJ2-7; TRBD1 agrees at 7 bases. After removal of 6 bases from V and 4 bases from J, the junction contained 9 bases not matched to a gene. Germline CDR1 reads DFQATT; CDR2 reads SNEGSKA (reference sequence). The length of the CDR3 is 13 residues.

In its sample, this clonotype was seen a few times. The chain's CDR3 is CASSAGTGAIQYF. Here the CDR3 DNA reads TGTGCCAGCTCAGCCGGGACAGGGGCCATTCAGTACTTC. The chain couples TRBV2 to TRBJ2-4, with 10 bases identical to TRBD1. The V and J ends lost 8 bases and 9 bases, in that order; junction bases with no gene match: 7. This CDR3 is 13 amino acids long. The germline V gene has CDR1 SNHLY and CDR2 FYNNEI.

The rearrangement links TRBV6-5 to TRBJ2-7; 10 positions match TRBD1. V shed 0 bases and J 5 bases; nucleotides not matched to a gene: 4. The CDR3 has 15 amino acids. Germline CDR1 is MNHEY and CDR2 is SVGAGI. CDR3 bases: TGTGCCAGCAGTTACTCAGGGACAGGGGCCGACGAGCAGTACTTC. This gives the protein CASSYSGTGADEQYF.